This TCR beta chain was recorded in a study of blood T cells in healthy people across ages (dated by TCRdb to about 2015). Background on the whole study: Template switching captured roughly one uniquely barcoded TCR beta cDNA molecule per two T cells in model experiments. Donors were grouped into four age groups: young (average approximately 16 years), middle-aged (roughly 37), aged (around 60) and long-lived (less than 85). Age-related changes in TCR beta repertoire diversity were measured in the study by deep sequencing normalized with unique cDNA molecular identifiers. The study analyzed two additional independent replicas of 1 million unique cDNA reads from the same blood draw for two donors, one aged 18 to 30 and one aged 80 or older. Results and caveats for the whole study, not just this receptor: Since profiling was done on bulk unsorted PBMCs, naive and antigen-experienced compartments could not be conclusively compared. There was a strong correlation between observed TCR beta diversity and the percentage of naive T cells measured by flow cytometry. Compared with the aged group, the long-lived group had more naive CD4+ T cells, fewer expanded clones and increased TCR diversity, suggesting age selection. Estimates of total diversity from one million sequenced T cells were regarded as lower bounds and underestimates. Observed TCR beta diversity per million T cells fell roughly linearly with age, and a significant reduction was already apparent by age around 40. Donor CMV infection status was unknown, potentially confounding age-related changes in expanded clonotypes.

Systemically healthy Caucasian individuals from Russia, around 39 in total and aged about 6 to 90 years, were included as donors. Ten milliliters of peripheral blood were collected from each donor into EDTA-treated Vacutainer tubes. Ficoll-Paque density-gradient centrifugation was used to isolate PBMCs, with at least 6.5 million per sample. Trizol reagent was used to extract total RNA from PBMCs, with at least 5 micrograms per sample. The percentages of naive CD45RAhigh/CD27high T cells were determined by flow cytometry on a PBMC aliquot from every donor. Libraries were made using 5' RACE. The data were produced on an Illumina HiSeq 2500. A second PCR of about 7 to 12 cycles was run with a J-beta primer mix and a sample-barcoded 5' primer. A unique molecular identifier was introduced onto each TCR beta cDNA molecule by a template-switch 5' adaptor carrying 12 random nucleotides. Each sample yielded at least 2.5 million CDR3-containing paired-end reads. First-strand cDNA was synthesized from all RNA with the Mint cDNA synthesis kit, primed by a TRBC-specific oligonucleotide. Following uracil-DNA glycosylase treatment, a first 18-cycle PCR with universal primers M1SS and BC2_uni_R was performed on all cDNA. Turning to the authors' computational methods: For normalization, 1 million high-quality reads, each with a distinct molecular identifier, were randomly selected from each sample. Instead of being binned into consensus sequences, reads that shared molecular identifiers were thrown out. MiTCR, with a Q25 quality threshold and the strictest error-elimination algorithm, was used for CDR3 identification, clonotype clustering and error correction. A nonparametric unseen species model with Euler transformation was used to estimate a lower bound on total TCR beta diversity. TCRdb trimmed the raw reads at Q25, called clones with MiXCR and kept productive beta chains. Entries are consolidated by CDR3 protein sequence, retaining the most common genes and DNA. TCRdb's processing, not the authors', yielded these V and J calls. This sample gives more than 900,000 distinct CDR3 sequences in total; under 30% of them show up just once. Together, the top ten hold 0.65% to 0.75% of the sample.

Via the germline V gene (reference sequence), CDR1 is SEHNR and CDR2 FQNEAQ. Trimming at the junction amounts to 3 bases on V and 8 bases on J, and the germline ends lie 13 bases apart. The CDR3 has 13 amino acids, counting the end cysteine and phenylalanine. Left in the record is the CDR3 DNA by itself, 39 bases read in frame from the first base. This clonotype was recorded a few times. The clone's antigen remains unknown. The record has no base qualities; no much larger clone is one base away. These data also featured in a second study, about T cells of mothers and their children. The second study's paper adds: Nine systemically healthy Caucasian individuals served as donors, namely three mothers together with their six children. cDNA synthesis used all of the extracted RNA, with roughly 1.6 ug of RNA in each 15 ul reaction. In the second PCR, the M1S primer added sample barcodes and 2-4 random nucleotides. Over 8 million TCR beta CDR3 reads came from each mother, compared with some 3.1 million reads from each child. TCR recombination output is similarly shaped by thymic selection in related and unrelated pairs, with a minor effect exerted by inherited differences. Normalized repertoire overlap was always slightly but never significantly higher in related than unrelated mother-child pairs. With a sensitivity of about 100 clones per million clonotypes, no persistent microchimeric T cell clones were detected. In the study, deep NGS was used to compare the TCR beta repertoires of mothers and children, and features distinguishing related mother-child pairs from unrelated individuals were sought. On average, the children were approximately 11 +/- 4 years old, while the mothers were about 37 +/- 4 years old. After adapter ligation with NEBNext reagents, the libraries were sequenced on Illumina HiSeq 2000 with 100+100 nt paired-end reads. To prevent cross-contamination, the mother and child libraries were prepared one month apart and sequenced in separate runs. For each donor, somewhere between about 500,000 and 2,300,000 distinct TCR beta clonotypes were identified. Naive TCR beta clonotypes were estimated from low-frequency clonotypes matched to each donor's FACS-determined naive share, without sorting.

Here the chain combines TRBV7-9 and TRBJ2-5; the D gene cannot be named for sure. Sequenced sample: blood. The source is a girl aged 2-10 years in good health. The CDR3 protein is CASSFSPIETQYF. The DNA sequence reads TGTGCCAGCAGCTTCTCACCCATCGAAACCCAGTACTTC.